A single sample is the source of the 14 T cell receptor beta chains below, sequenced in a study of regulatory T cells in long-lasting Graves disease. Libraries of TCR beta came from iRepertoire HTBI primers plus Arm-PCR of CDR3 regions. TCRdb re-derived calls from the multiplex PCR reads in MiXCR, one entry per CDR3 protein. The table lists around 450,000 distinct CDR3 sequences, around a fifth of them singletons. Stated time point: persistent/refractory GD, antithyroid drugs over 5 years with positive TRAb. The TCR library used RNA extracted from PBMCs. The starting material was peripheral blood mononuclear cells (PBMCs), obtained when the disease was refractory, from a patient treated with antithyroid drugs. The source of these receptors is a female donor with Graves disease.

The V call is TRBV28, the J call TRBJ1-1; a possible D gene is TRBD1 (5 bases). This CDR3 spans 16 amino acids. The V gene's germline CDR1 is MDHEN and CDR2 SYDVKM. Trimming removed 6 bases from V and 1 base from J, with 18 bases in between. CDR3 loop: CASSPIHAGPNTEAFF. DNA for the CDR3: TGTGCCAGCAGCCCCATTCACGCAGGGCCGAACACTGAAGCTTTCTTT.

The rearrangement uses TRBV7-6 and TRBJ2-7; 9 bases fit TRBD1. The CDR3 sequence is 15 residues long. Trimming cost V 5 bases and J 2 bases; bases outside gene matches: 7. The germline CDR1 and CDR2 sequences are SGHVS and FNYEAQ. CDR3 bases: TGTGCCAGCAGCCGTTCACAGGGGGCCACCTACGAGCAGTACTTC. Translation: CASSRSQGATYEQYF.

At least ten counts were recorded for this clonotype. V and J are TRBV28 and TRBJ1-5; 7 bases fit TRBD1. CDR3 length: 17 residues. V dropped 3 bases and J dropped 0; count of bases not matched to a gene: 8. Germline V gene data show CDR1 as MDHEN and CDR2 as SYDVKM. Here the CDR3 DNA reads TGTGCCAGCAGTTTCGTGGCAGGGGGTTATAGCAATCAGCCCCAGCATTTT. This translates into CASSFVAGGYSNQPQHF. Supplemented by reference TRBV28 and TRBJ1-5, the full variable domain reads DVKVTQSSRYLVKRTGEKVFLECVQDMDHENMFWYRQDPGLGLRLIYFSYDVKMKEKGDIPEGYSVSREKKERFSLILESASTNQTSMYLCASSFVAGGYSNQPQHFGDGTRLSIL.

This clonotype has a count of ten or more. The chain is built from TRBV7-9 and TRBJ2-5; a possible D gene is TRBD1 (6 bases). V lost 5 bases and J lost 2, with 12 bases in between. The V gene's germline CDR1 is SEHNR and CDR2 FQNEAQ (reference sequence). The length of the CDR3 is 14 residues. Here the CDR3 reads CASSPRTEQETQYF. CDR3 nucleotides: TGTGCCAGCAGCCCTCGGACAGAACAAGAGACCCAGTACTTC. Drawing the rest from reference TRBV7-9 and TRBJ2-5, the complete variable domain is DTGVSQNPRHKITKRGQNVTFRCDPISEHNRLYWYRQTLGQGPEFLTYFQNEAQLEKSRLLSDRFSAERPKGSFSTLEIQRTEQGDSAMYLCASSPRTEQETQYFGPGTRLLVL.

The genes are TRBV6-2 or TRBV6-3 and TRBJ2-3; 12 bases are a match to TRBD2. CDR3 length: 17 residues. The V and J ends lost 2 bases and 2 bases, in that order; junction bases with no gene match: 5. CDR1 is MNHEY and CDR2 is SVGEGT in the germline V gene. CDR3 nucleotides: TGTGCCAGCAGTTACCTCGGGACTAGCGGGTTCACAGATACGCAGTATTTT. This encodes CASSYLGTSGFTDTQYF.

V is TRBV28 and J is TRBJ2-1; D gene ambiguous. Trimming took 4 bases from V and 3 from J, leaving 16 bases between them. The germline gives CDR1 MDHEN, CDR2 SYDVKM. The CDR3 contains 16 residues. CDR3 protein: CASSSLQVLHYNEQFF. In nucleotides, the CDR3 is TGTGCCAGCAGTTCCCTTCAGGTTCTACACTACAATGAGCAGTTCTTC.

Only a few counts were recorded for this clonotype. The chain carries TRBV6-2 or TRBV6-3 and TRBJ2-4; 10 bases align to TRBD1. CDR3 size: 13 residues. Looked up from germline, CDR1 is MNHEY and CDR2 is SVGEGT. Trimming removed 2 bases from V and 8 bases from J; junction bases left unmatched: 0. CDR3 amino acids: CASSYGTGDIQYF. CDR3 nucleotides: TGTGCCAGCAGTTACGGGACAGGGGACATTCAGTACTTC.

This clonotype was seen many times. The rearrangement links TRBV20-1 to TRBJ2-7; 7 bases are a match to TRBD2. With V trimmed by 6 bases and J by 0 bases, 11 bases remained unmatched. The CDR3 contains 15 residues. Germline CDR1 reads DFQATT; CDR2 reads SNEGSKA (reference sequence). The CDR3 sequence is CSAFGWWEGSYEQYF. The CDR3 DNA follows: TGCAGTGCCTTCGGCTGGTGGGAGGGCTCCTACGAGCAGTACTTC.

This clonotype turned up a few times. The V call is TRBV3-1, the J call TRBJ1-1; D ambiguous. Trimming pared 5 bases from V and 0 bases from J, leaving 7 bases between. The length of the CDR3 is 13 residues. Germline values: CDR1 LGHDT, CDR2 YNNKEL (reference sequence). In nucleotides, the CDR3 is TGTGCCAGCAGCGCACACATGAACACTGAAGCTTTCTTT. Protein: CASSAHMNTEAFF.

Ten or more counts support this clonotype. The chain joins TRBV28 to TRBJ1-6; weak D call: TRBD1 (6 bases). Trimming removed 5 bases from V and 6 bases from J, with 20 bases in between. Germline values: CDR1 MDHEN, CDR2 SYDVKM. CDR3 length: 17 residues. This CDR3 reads CASSLVGSQGTNSPLHF. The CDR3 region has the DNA TGTGCCAGCAGTCTAGTGGGCAGTCAGGGGACTAATTCACCCCTCCACTTT.

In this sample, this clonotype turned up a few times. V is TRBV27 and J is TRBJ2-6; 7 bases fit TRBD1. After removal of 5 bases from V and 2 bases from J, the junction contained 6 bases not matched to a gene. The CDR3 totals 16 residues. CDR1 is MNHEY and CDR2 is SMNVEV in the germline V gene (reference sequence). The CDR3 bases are TGTGCCAGCAGTCAGACAGGGTCTACTGGGGCCAACGTCCTGACTTTC. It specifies CASSQTGSTGANVLTF.

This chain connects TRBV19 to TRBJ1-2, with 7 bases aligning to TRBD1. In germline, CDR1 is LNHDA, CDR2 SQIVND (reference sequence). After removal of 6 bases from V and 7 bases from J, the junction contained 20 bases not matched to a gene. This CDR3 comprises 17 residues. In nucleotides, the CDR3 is TGTGCCAGTAGGCCGACAGGGCTGGTCCTGGTCTCAGGTGGCTACACCTTC. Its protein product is CASRPTGLVLVSGGYTF.

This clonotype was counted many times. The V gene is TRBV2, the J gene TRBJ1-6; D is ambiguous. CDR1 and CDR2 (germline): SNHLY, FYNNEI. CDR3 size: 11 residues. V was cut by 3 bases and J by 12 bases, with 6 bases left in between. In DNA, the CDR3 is TGTGCCAGCAGTGATCCGGGACCCCTCCACTTT. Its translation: CASSDPGPLHF.

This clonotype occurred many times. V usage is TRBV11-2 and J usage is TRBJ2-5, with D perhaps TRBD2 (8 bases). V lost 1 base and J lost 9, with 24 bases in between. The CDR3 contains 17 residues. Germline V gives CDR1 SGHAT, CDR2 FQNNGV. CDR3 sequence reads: CASSLVPWNSGDSPQYF. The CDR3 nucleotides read TGTGCCAGCAGCTTAGTCCCCTGGAATAGCGGGGACAGTCCCCAGTACTTC.